Below, 26 T cell receptor beta chains from the same sample are listed, as sequenced in a study of coeliac disease. Repertoires were generated with immunoSEQ multiplex PCR, while TCRdb's copy carries only in-frame clones and drops some. Of about 3,000 clones detected, 63% appear once; the ten largest clones hold roughly a sixth. Sequencing was carried out using lymphocytes from the gut lamina propria. All receptors derive from a woman aged 50 to 60 without celiac disease.

Only a few counts were recorded for this clone. The CDR3 sequence is CASSEYPPGKPQHF. The CDR3 DNA reads TGTGCCAGCAGTGAATATCCCCCAGGGAAGCCCCAGCATTTT. The gene calls are TRBV25-1 and TRBJ1-5; D may be TRBD1 (5 bases). The V end was cut by 0 bases, the J end by 8 bases, with 11 bases between. This CDR3 region has 14 residues. Germline CDR1 reads MGHDK; CDR2 reads SYGVNS.

V gene TRBV20-1 combines with J gene TRBJ1-1; no definite D call. The CDR3 sequence is 11 residues long. Germline V gene sequence: CDR1 DFQATT, CDR2 SNEGSKA (reference sequence). V was pared by 7 bases and J by 1 base, with 7 bases between. The CDR3 DNA reads as TGCAGTGTAGTACCGAACACTGAAGCTTTCTTT. It specifies CSVVPNTEAFF.

This chain links TRBV30 with TRBJ2-7; TRBD2 matches 10 bases. The CDR3 has 13 residues. Per the germline V gene, CDR1 is GTSNPN and CDR2 is SVGIG (reference sequence). V lost 4 bases to trimming and J lost 7 bases; unmatched junction nucleotides: 7. The CDR3 region has the DNA TGTGCCTGGACTAGCGGGGGCTCCCAGGAGCAGTACTTC. The encoded protein is CAWTSGGSQEQYF.

The genes are TRBV30 and TRBJ1-3, with 10 bases fitting TRBD1. The CDR3 spans 17 residues. Germline values: CDR1 GTSNPN, CDR2 SVGIG (reference sequence). The ends lost 2 bases at V and 0 bases at J; junction bases unmatched: 7. The CDR3 DNA is TGTGCCTGGAGTAGGAGGACAGGGGGAAACTCTGGAAACACCATATATTTT. Residues: CAWSRRTGGNSGNTIYF.

This chain links TRBV5-1 with TRBJ2-3, with 10 bases fitting TRBD2. The length of the CDR3 is 16 residues. Germline V gene lookup returns CDR1 SGHRS and CDR2 YFSETQ. The junction had 7 bases not matched to a gene; V was cut back by 4 bases and J by 2 bases. In DNA form, the CDR3 reads TGCGCCAGCAGCGTTCAAAGCGGGGGGGTCACAGATACGCAGTATTTT. Translating it yields CASSVQSGGVTDTQYF.

This clone has a handful of counts. Within the sample, other DNA sequences also encode this same CDR3. The CDR3 reads CASSPTGDYGYTF. CDR3 sequence (DNA): TGTGCCAGCAGTCCGACAGGGGACTATGGCTACACCTTC. The rearrangement joins TRBV6-6 to TRBJ1-2; 8 bases map to TRBD1. This CDR3 is built from 13 residues. The J segment lost 3 bases and the V segment lost 5 bases, leaving 2 bases of the junction unmatched. CDR1 is MNHNY, CDR2 SVGAGI, per germline (reference sequence).

The chain recombines TRBV6-6 with TRBJ2-2; D perhaps matches TRBD1 (5 bases). Germline assignment: CDR1 MNHNY and CDR2 SVGAGI (reference sequence). V was trimmed by 3 bases and J by 7 bases, leaving 9 bases between them. This CDR3 spans 13 amino acids. The DNA of the CDR3 is TGTGCCAGCAGTTATAAGGGGATCGGGGAGCTGTTTTTT. Its translation: CASSYKGIGELFF.

CDR3 amino acids: CASSHGQGARRDEQFF. The CDR3 DNA reads as TGCGCCAGCAGCCACGGACAGGGGGCGCGAAGGGATGAGCAGTTCTTC. The V and J genes are TRBV4-1 and TRBJ2-1; 11 nucleotides align to TRBD1. The CDR3 runs to 16 residues. The V gene's germline CDR1 is MGHRA and CDR2 YSYEKL. The ends lost 3 bases at V and 8 bases at J; junction bases unmatched: 9.

The chain combines TRBV28 with TRBJ1-1; D call uncertain. The CDR3 is 16 amino acids. The germline V gene encodes CDR1 MDHEN and CDR2 SYDVKM. Trimming took 5 bases from V and 2 from J, leaving 18 bases between them. For the CDR3, the DNA is TGTGCCAGCAGTCCACCAACTACGAGGATAAACACTGAAGCTTTCTTT. This encodes CASSPPTTRINTEAFF.

The V gene is TRBV2, the J gene TRBJ1-6; 7 bases match TRBD1. This CDR3 is built from 14 residues. Germline-derived CDR1 and CDR2 are SNHLY and FYNNEI. The V and J ends lost 6 bases and 7 bases, in that order; junction bases with no gene match: 6. In DNA, the CDR3 is TGTGCCAGCAGGGGGGACAGTATGAATTCACCCCTCCACTTT. Its protein is CASRGDSMNSPLHF.

The chain combines TRBV7-8 with TRBJ2-1; perhaps TRBD1 as D (6 bases). Trimming took off 4 bases at V and 6 bases at J, with 10 bases between the two ends. The CDR3 contains 13 residues. Germline V gene data show CDR1 as SGHVS and CDR2 as FQNEAQ. CDR3 residues: CASSSSRGNEQFF. As DNA, the CDR3 is TGTGCCAGCAGCTCCTCCAGGGGCAATGAGCAGTTCTTC. Variable domain in full (rest from reference TRBV7-8 and TRBJ2-1): GAGVSQSPRYKVAKRGQDVALRCDPISGHVSLFWYQQALGQGPEFLTYFQNEAQLDKSGLPSDRFFAERPEGSVSTLKIQRTQQEDSAVYLCASSSSRGNEQFFGPGTRLTVL.

The rearrangement joins TRBV19 to TRBJ1-2; TRBD1 aligns across 7 bases. This CDR3 contains 14 residues. Per germline, CDR1 LNHDA and CDR2 SQIVND (reference sequence). The junction had 7 bases not matched to a gene; V was cut back by 5 bases and J by 4 bases. CDR3 DNA sequence: TGTGCCAGTAGTGAACGACAGGGAATCTATGGCTACACCTTC. Protein: CASSERQGIYGYTF. Full variable domain (rest looked up from reference TRBV19 and TRBJ1-2): DGGITQSPKYLFRKEGQNVTLSCEQNLNHDAMYWYRQDPGQGLRLIYYSQIVNDFQKGDIAEGYSVSREKKESFPLTVTSAQKNPTAFYLCASSERQGIYGYTFGSGTRLTVV.

V and J are TRBV29-1 and TRBJ1-5; D uncertain. The CDR3 has 13 residues. CDR1 is SQVTM and CDR2 is ANQGSEA in the germline V gene. Deletions cut 2 bases from V and 3 bases from J, with 8 bases between. CDR3 residues: CSVEWAANQPQHF. DNA of the CDR3: TGCAGCGTTGAATGGGCAGCCAATCAGCCCCAGCATTTT.

This chain connects TRBV6-6 to TRBJ1-5, with 9 bases matching TRBD1. V dropped 4 bases and J dropped 2; count of bases not matched to a gene: 6. Per germline, CDR1 MNHNY and CDR2 SVGAGI (reference sequence). The CDR3 spans 16 residues. CDR3 sequence: CASSSTDRGGNQPQHF. The CDR3, as DNA: TGTGCCAGCAGTTCGACGGACAGGGGTGGCAATCAGCCCCAGCATTTT.

This clone is classed as large. The V and J genes are TRBV11-1 and TRBJ2-3; D possibly corresponds to TRBD2 (5 bases). Germline V gene sequence: CDR1 SGHAT, CDR2 FQDESV (reference sequence). The CDR3 covers 14 residues. With 6 bases removed from V and 0 bases from J, the gap between germline ends came to 10 bases. The CDR3: CASSFSVSTDTQYF. The CDR3 DNA follows: TGTGCCAGCAGTTTTAGCGTCAGCACAGATACGCAGTATTTT.

This clone was observed a few times. The chain combines TRBV6-5 with TRBJ2-7, with D possibly matching TRBD1 (5 bases). V lost 2 bases and J lost 7, with 15 bases in between. The germline V gene has CDR1 MNHEY and CDR2 SVGAGI. The CDR3 length is 14 residues. CDR3 DNA sequence: TGTGCCAGCAGTTACGTCAGGGCCAATGGGGAGCAGTACTTC. Translated, it gives CASSYVRANGEQYF.

This chain links TRBV19 with TRBJ2-6; a possible D gene is TRBD2 (7 bases). Germline CDR1 is LNHDA and CDR2 is SQIVND (reference sequence). The V and J ends lost 3 bases and 0 bases respectively, with 18 bases between them. CDR3 length: 19 amino acids. CDR3 protein: CASSIEGRGRHSGANVLTF. The DNA of the CDR3 is TGTGCCAGTAGTATTGAGGGGCGGGGGCGCCACTCTGGGGCCAACGTCCTGACTTTC.

This chain joins TRBV2 and TRBJ2-3; 9 bases line up with TRBD1. There are 15 residues in the CDR3. J lost 1 base, V lost 4 bases, and 3 bases had no gene match. Germline lookup yields CDR1 SNHLY and CDR2 FYNNEI. DNA of the CDR3: TGTGCCAGCAGTGGTCGGACAGGGGGCACAGATACGCAGTATTTT. Encoded protein: CASSGRTGGTDTQYF.

The chain couples TRBV5-5 to TRBJ2-7, with 7 bases lining up with TRBD1. Per germline, CDR1 SGHKS and CDR2 YYEKEE (reference sequence). Trimming removed 1 base from V and 2 bases from J; junction bases left unmatched: 6. This CDR3 region has 15 residues. The CDR3 nucleotides read TGTGCCAGCAGCTTGAAACAGGGGATTACCTACGAGCAGTACTTC. Amino acids: CASSLKQGITYEQYF.

The chain is built from TRBV5-6 and TRBJ1-4; 9 bases agree with TRBD1. Germline assignment: CDR1 SGHDT and CDR2 YYEEEE. J lost 2 bases, V lost 4 bases, and 9 bases had no gene match. This CDR3 region has 17 residues. The CDR3 DNA follows: TGTGCCAGCAGCCTTCCGGGACAGGGAGTCACTAATGAAAAACTGTTTTTT. Its translation is CASSLPGQGVTNEKLFF.

The chain joins TRBV27 to TRBJ1-5; tentative D call: TRBD1 (6 bases). The V end lost 2 bases, the J end lost 7 bases, and 15 bases lay between the germline ends. The germline V gene has CDR1 MNHEY and CDR2 SMNVEV (reference sequence). The CDR3 is 15 amino acids. The CDR3 DNA follows: TGTGCCAGCAGTTTAGGGGCCTCAAGGGGGCAGCCCCAGCATTTT. It encodes CASSLGASRGQPQHF.

V gene TRBV4-1 combines with J gene TRBJ1-1; D not resolved. CDR1 MGHRA and CDR2 YSYEKL come from the germline V gene. The germline V and J ends were trimmed by 0 bases and 1 base, with 9 bases remaining between them. There are 15 residues in the CDR3. DNA for the CDR3: TGCGCCAGCAGCCAAGATCGCACAGCGAACACTGAAGCTTTCTTT. It specifies CASSQDRTANTEAFF.

This clone has only one observation. The rearrangement uses TRBV9 and TRBJ2-3; 14 bases agree with TRBD2. J lost 8 bases, V lost 2 bases, and 13 bases had no gene match. CDR1 and CDR2 (germline): SGDLS, YYNGEE. This CDR3 spans 18 amino acids. In DNA, the CDR3 is TGTGCCAGCAGCGTGGGGCCCGGGACTAGCGGGGGCGGGGGTACGCAGTATTTT. It yields the protein CASSVGPGTSGGGGTQYF.

The gene calls are TRBV10-2 and TRBJ1-5; 10 nucleotides agree with TRBD1. The CDR3 is 17 amino acids. The junction had 10 bases not matched to a gene; V was cut back by 6 bases and J by 2 bases. The V gene's germline CDR1 is WSHSY and CDR2 SAAADI. CDR3 sequence: CASSPGTGASRNQPQHF. The CDR3 DNA follows: TGCGCCAGCAGCCCCGGGACAGGGGCTAGTCGCAATCAGCCCCAGCATTTT.

The genes are TRBV29-1 and TRBJ1-4; unclear D gene. V lost 3 bases and J lost 11, with 13 bases in between. In germline, CDR1 is SQVTM, CDR2 ANQGSEA. The CDR3 runs to 12 residues. The CDR3, as DNA: TGCAGCGTTGAGGCGGGAAGTGGGAAACTGTTTTTT. As protein: CSVEAGSGKLFF. Based on the CDR3 plus reference TRBV29-1 and TRBJ1-4, the full variable domain is SAVISQKPSRDICQRGTSLTIQCQVDSQVTMMFWYRQQPGQSLTLIATANQGSEATYESGFVIDKFPISRPNLTFSTLTVSNMSPEDSSIYLCSVEAGSGKLFFGSGTQLSVL.

The chain carries TRBV9 and TRBJ1-5, with 7 bases matching TRBD1. The CDR3 sequence is 14 residues long. V lost 3 bases and J lost 5; bases outside the gene matches: 5. CDR1 and CDR2 (germline): SGDLS, YYNGEE. Written as DNA, the CDR3 is TGTGCCAGCAGCGGTAACAGGGGCGATCAGCCCCAGCATTTT. It is translated as CASSGNRGDQPQHF.